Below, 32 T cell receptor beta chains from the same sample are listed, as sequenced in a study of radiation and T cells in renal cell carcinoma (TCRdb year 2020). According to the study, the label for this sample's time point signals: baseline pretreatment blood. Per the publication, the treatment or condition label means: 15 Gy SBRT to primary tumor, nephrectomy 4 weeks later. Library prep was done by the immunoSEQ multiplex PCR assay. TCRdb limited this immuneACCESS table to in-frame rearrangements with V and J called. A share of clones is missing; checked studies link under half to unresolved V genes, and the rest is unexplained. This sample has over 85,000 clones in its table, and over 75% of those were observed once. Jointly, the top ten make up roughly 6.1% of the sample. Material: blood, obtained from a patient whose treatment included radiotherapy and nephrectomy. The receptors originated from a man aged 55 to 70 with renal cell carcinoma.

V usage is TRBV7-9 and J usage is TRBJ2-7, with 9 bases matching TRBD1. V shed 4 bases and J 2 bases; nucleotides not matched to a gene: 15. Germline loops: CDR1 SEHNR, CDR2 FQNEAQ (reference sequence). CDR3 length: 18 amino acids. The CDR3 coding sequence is TGTGCCAGCAGCTCCAACCCAGTCGGGACAGGGCAAACCTACGAGCAGTACTTC. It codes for CASSSNPVGTGQTYEQYF.

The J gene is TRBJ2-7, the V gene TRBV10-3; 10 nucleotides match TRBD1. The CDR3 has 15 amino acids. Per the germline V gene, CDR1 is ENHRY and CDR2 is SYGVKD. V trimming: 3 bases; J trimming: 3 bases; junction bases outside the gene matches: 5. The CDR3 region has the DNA TGTGCCATCAGTGAAGGGACAGGGGAGGTCTACGAGCAGTACTTC. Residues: CAISEGTGEVYEQYF.

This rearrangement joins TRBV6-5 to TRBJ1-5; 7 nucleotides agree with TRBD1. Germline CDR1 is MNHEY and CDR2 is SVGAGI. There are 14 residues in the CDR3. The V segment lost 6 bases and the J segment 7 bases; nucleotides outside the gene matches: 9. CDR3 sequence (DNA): TGTGCCAGCAGGGGGGAGGGGGCCGGCCAGCCCCAGCATTTT. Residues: CASRGEGAGQPQHF.

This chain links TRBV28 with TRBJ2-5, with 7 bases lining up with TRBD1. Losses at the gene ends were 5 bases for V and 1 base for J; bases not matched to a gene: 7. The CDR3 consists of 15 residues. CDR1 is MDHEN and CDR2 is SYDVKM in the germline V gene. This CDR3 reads CASSLARDSQETQYF. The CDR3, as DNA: TGTGCCAGCAGTCTCGCCCGGGACAGCCAAGAGACCCAGTACTTC.

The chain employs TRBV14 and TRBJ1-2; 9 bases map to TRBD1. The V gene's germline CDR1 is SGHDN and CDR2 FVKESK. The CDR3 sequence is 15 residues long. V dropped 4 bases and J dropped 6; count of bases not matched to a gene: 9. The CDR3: CASSRGTGYGHGYTF. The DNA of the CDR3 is TGTGCCAGCAGCCGAGGGACAGGGTATGGGCATGGCTACACCTTC.

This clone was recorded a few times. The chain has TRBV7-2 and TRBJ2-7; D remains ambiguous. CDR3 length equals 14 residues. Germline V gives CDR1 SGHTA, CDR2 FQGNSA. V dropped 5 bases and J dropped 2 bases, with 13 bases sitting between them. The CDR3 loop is CASSTSRPAYEQYF. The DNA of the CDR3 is TGTGCCAGCAGCACCTCCCGTCCCGCCTACGAGCAGTACTTC.

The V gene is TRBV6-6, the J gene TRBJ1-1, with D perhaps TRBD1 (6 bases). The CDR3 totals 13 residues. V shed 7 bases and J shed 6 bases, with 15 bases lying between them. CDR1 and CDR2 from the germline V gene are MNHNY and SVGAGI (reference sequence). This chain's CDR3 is CASMQDRRAEAFF. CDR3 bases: TGTGCCAGCATGCAAGACAGGCGGGCTGAAGCTTTCTTT.

The CDR3 coding sequence is TGTGCCAGCAAAAACCGCATGGGACAGCACCAAGAGACCCAGTACTTC. Protein sequence: CASKNRMGQHQETQYF. This chain uses TRBV2 with TRBJ2-5, with 7 bases identical to TRBD1. Looked up from germline, CDR1 is SNHLY and CDR2 is FYNNEI. V lost 7 bases to trimming and J lost 0 bases; unmatched junction nucleotides: 11. This CDR3 contains 16 residues. The full variable domain, with the rest looked up from reference TRBV2 and TRBJ2-5, is EPEVTQTPSHQVTQMGQEVILRCVPISNHLYFYWYRQILGQKVEFLVSFYNNEISEKSEIFDDQFSVERPDGSNFTLKIRSTKLEDSAMYFCASKNRMGQHQETQYFGPGTRLLVL.

CDR3 amino acids: CASSPLPPQGGGEQYF. The CDR3 DNA sequence: TGTGCCAGCAGTCCCCTCCCCCCGCAGGGTGGAGGCGAGCAGTACTTC. This chain joins TRBV28 and TRBJ2-7; tentatively, D is TRBD1 or TRBD2 (5 bases each). V lost 5 bases to trimming and J lost 6 bases, with 23 bases between them. The germline gives CDR1 MDHEN, CDR2 SYDVKM. This CDR3 comprises 16 residues.

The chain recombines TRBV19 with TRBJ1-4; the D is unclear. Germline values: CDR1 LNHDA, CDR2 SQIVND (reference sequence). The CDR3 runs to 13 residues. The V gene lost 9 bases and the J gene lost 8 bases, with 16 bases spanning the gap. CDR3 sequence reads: CASHKAREEKLFF. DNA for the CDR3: TGTGCCAGCCACAAGGCAAGAGAGGAAAAACTGTTTTTT.

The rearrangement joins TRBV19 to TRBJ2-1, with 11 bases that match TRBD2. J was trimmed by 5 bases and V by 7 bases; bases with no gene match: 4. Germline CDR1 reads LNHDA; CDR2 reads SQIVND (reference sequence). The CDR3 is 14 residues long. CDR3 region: CASTSSGGNNEQFF. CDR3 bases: TGTGCCAGTACCTCTAGCGGGGGGAACAATGAGCAGTTCTTC.

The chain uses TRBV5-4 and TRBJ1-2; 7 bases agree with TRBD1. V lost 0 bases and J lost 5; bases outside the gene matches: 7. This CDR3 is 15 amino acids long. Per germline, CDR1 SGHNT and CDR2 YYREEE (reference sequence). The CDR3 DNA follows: TGTGCCAGCAGCTTGGAACCGGGACAGCTATATGGCTACACCTTC. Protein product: CASSLEPGQLYGYTF.

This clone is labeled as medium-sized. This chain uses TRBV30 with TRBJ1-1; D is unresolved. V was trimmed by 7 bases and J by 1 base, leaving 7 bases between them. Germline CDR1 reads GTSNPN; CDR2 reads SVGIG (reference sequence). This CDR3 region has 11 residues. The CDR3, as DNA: TGTGCCTCACACGAGAACACTGAAGCTTTCTTT. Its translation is CASHENTEAFF.

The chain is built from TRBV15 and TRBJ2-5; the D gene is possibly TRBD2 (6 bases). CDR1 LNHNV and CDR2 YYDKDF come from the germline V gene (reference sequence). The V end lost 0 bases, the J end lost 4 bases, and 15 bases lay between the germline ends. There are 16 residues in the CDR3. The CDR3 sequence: CATSRDGGAGSETQYF. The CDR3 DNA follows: TGTGCCACCAGCAGAGATGGCGGGGCAGGTTCAGAGACCCAGTACTTC.

This chain's CDR3 is CASSLSTGRKANTEAFF. DNA for the CDR3: TGTGCCAGCAGCTTAAGTACAGGGAGGAAGGCGAACACTGAAGCTTTCTTT. This rearrangement joins TRBV7-9 to TRBJ1-1, with D possibly TRBD1 on 6 matching bases. Trimming removed 2 bases at V and 1 base at J, with 17 bases between. Germline lookup yields CDR1 SEHNR and CDR2 FQNEAQ (reference sequence). The CDR3 sequence is 17 residues long.

CDR3 in amino acids: CAHGRGPMNTEAFF. Written as DNA, the CDR3 is TGTGCCCACGGCAGGGGGCCTATGAACACTGAAGCTTTCTTT. The chain employs TRBV7-9 and TRBJ1-1, with 8 bases fitting TRBD1. With 11 bases clipped from V and 0 bases from J, the junction kept 8 bases outside the gene matches. This CDR3 region has 14 residues. CDR1 is SEHNR, CDR2 FQNEAQ, per germline (reference sequence).

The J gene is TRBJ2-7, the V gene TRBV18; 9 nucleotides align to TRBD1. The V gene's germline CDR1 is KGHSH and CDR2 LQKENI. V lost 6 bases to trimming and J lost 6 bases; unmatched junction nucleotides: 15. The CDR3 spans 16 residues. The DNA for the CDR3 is TGTGCCAGCTCGCCCTTCGAGGGACAGGGACCGAGCGAGCAGTACTTC. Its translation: CASSPFEGQGPSEQYF.

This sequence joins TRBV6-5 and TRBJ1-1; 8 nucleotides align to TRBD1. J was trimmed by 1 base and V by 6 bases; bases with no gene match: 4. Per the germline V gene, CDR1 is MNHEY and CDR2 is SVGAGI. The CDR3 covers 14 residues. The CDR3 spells CASRHDRGNTEAFF. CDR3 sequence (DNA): TGTGCCAGCAGACATGACAGGGGGAACACTGAAGCTTTCTTT.

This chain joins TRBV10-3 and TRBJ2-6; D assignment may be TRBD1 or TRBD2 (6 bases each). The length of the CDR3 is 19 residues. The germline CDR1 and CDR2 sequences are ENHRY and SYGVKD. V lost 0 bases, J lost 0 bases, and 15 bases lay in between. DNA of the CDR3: TGTGCCATCAGTGAGTCGAAGGGGGGCAGGGGCTCTGGGGCCAACGTCCTGACTTTC. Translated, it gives CAISESKGGRGSGANVLTF.

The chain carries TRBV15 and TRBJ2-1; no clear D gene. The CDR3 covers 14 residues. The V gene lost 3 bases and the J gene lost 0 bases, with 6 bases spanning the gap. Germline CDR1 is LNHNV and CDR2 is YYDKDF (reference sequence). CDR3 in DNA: TGTGCCACCAGCAGGTTGAGCTCCTACAATGAGCAGTTCTTC. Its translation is CATSRLSSYNEQFF. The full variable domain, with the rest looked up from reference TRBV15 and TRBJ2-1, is DAMVIQNPRYQVTQFGKPVTLSCSQTLNHNVMYWYQQKSSQAPKLLFHYYDKDFNNEADTPDNFQSRRPNTSFCFLDIRSPGLGDTAMYLCATSRLSSYNEQFFGPGTRLTVL.

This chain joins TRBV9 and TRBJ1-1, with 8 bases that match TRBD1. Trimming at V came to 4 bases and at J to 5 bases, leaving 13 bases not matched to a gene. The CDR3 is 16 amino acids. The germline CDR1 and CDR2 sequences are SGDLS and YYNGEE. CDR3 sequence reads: CASSTRTGPGRTEAFF. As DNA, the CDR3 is TGTGCCAGCAGCACGCGGACAGGGCCGGGTCGTACTGAAGCTTTCTTT. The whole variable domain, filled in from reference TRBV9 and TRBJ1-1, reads DSGVTQTPKHLITATGQRVTLRCSPRSGDLSVYWYQQSLDQGLQFLIQYYNGEERAKGNILERFSAQQFPDLHSELNLSSLELGDSALYFCASSTRTGPGRTEAFFGQGTRLTVV.

CDR3 amino acids: CAWSRGLTDTQYF. CDR3 in DNA: TGTGCCTGGAGCCGGGGACTTACAGATACGCAGTATTTT. The rearrangement joins TRBV30 to TRBJ2-3; D may be TRBD2 (6 bases). The CDR3 runs 13 residues. Trimming shortened V by 3 bases and J by 3 bases, and 10 bases separated the two germline ends. Germline V lookup: CDR1 GTSNPN, CDR2 SVGIG (reference sequence).

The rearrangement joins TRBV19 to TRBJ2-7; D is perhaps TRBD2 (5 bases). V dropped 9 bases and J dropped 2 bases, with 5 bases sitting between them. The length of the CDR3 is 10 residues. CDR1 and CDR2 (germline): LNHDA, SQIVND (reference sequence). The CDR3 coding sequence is TGTGCCAGCGGGACCTACGAGCAGTACTTC. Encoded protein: CASGTYEQYF. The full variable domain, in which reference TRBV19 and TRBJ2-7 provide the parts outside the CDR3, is DGGITQSPKYLFRKEGQNVTLSCEQNLNHDAMYWYRQDPGQGLRLIYYSQIVNDFQKGDIAEGYSVSREKKESFPLTVTSAQKNPTAFYLCASGTYEQYFGPGTRLTVT.

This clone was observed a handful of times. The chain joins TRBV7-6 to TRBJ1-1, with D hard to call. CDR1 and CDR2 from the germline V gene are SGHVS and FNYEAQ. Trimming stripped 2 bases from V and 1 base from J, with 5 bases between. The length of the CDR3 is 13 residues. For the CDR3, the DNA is TGTGCCAGCAGCTTATCGGGGAACACTGAAGCTTTCTTT. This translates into CASSLSGNTEAFF.

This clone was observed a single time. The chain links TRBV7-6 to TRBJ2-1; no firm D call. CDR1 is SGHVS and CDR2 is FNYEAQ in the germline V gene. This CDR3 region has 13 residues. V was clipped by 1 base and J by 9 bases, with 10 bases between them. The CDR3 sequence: CASSLDFGGEQFF. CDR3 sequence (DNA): TGTGCCAGCAGCTTAGATTTTGGTGGTGAGCAGTTCTTC.

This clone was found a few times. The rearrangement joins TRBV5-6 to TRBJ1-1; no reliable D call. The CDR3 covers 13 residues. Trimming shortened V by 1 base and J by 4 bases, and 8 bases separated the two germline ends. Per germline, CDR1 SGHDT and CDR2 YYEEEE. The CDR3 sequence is CASSLRHITEAFF. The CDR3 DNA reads TGTGCCAGCAGCTTGAGGCACATCACTGAAGCTTTCTTT. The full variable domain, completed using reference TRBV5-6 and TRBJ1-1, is DAGVTQSPTHLIKTRGQQVTLRCSPKSGHDTVSWYQQALGQGPQFIFQYYEEEERQRGNFPDRFSGHQFPNYSSELNVNALLLGDSALYLCASSLRHITEAFFGQGTRLTVV.

CDR3 sequence reads: CASRPRQSNQPQHF. The CDR3 region has the DNA TGTGCCAGCAGGCCTAGACAGAGCAATCAGCCCCAGCATTTT. V is TRBV27 and J is TRBJ1-5; the D gene is possibly TRBD1 (5 bases). Looked up from germline, CDR1 is MNHEY and CDR2 is SMNVEV (reference sequence). The CDR3 length is 14 residues. The V end lost 6 bases, the J end lost 1 base, and 10 bases lay between the germline ends.

The CDR3 DNA is TGTGCCAGTAGTATCGGACATCGTAGGACAGCTTTCTTT. It translates to CASSIGHRRTAFF. The genes are TRBV19 and TRBJ1-1, with a weak D call TRBD1 (5 bases). This CDR3 has 13 amino acids. The germline V gene has CDR1 LNHDA and CDR2 SQIVND (reference sequence). Trimming took 3 bases from V and 10 from J, leaving 15 bases between them.

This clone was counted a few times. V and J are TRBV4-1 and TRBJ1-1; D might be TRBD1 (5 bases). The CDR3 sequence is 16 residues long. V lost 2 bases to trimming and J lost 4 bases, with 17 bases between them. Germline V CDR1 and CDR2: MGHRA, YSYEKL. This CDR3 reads CASSQTLTRGSTEAFF. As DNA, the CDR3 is TGCGCCAGCAGCCAAACCTTGACGAGGGGTAGCACTGAAGCTTTCTTT.

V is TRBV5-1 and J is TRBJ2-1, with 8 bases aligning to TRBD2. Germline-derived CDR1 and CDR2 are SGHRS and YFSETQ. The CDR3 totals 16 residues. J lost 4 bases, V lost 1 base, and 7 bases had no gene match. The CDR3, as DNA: TGCGCCAGCAGCTTGAACAGCGGGAGTAGGTACAATGAGCAGTTCTTC. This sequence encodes CASSLNSGSRYNEQFF.

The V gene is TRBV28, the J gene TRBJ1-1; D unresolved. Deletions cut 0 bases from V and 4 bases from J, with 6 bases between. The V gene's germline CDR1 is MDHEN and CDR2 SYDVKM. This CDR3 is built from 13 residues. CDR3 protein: CASSLWEGTEAFF. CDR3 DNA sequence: TGTGCCAGCAGTTTATGGGAGGGCACTGAAGCTTTCTTT.

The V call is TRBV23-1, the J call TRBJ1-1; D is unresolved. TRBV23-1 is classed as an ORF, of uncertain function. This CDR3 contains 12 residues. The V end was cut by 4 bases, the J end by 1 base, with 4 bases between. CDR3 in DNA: TGCGCCAGCAGTCCAAAGAACACTGAAGCTTTCTTT. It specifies CASSPKNTEAFF.